The rows below give T cell receptor beta chains drawn from one sample of a study of circulating and synovial CD4+ cells in juvenile arthritis. Profiling relied on immunoSEQ multiplex PCR, and the TCRdb table lists in-frame clones only, not all of them. Of more than 30,000 clones in the sample, roughly 95% were seen once. Sequenced sample: CD4+ T cells from blood. Receptors originate from a human donor with juvenile idiopathic arthritis. Both conserved end residues are part of each CDR3. The listing skips clone size in some rows; elsewhere it reads once, few, many or a size class.

CASSARLAGVHNEQFF | NA | TRBJ2-1 | TRBV7-9
CASSDPRGGGALKGYTF | NA | TRBJ1-2 | TRBV6-1
CASSVTVSSYNEQFF | NA | TRBJ2-1 | TRBV6-1
CASSQLPGSSGRSSYNEQFF | NA | TRBJ2-1 | TRBV4-1
CASSGFLPGVGEKLFF | NA | TRBJ1-4 | TRBV4-1
CASSSQGGQPQHF | NA | TRBJ1-5 | TRBV6-5
CAIRTYTNNEQFF | NA | TRBJ2-1 | TRBV10-3
CASTLGQGAAGYTF | NA | TRBJ1-2 | TRBV28
CASSPAGMMTGELFF | NA | TRBJ2-2 | TRBV11-2
CASSVSRGAELQYF | NA | TRBJ2-7 | TRBV9
CSVMWGRRETQYF | NA | TRBJ2-5 | TRBV29-1
CASSPRTVGGYTF | NA | TRBJ1-2 | TRBV5-8
CASSSREPGNTEAFF | NA | TRBJ1-1 | TRBV7-9
CASSLPGRGRTNQPQHF | few | TRBJ1-5 | TRBV28
CASRDQGALSGNTIYF | NA | TRBJ1-3 | TRBV28
CASSPTGFPTETQYF | NA | TRBJ2-5 | TRBV9
CACGTGISEAFF | NA | TRBJ1-1 | TRBV30
CASSQESASGINEQFF | once | TRBJ2-1 | TRBV4-1
CASSVSGEETQYF | NA | TRBJ2-5 | TRBV9
CASSSTYLAREQYF | NA | TRBJ2-7 | TRBV5-4
CASSAESPGANVLTF | NA | TRBJ2-6 | TRBV6-1
CASGRGSAGNTIYF | NA | TRBJ1-3 | TRBV28
CASSQEVSTFSTDTQYF | NA | TRBJ2-3 | TRBV14
CASSPAPGQGKDEQYF | NA | TRBJ2-7 | TRBV7-2
CASSASGMSYTGELFF | NA | TRBJ2-2 | TRBV9
CASSPQGARYGYTF | NA | TRBJ1-2 | TRBV28
CASSPLGAGYNEQFF | NA | TRBJ2-1 | TRBV5-1
CASSLLSGETQYF | NA | TRBJ2-5 | TRBV28
CASSQEARRGIQPQHF | NA | TRBJ1-5 | TRBV4-1
CASRERGGSQETQYF | NA | TRBJ2-5 | TRBV19
CASSTGAGNTEAFF | NA | TRBJ1-1 | TRBV2
CASSTPGQGSYEQYF | NA | TRBJ2-7 | TRBV4-1
CASSEERETQYF | NA | TRBJ2-5 | TRBV6-1
CASSLPSTGELFF | NA | TRBJ2-2 | TRBV28
CASAGLRSYNEQFF | NA | TRBJ2-1 | TRBV2
CASRQLQGNSGNTIYF | few | TRBJ1-3 | TRBV6-6
CAIMRASGGYNEQFF | NA | TRBJ2-1 | TRBV10-3
CASSTVRVRDEQYF | NA | TRBJ2-7 | TRBV19
CASSGTSVIYNEQFF | NA | TRBJ2-1 | TRBV2
CASSQDTSRAGVGRYYEQYF | NA | TRBJ2-7 | TRBV4-2
CASSLGLASSYEQYF | NA | TRBJ2-7 | TRBV4-1
CASSVDRDSPLHF | NA | TRBJ1-6 | TRBV6-4
CASSTGQAQPQHF | NA | TRBJ1-5 | TRBV10-2
CASSLNRDLKLFSYNEQFF | NA | TRBJ2-1 | TRBV5-1
CASSRPQARVHGYTF | NA | TRBJ1-2 | TRBV28
CAISEQGANINEKLFF | NA | TRBJ1-4 | TRBV10-3
CASSPLAGGFEQYF | once | TRBJ2-7 | TRBV7-2
CASGRTGLAGSWNEQFF | NA | TRBJ2-1 | TRBV25-1
CASQSAGANNSPLHF | NA | TRBJ1-6 | TRBV28
CASSFAISGTVNTEAFF | once | TRBJ1-1 | TRBV7-9
CASSRTSGSGNSDEQFF | NA | TRBJ2-1 | TRBV18
CAIGGRGDDTIYF | few | TRBJ1-3 | TRBV10-3
CASSFAGLTDTQYF | NA | TRBJ2-3 | TRBV27
CASSTRNRGEQFF | NA | TRBJ2-1 | TRBV13